The sequence of this TCR beta chain was determined in a study of beta chain features in type 1 diabetes. Study-level results: For TCRB rearrangement, an influence of HLA type remained unresolved here.

The germline V gene encodes CDR1 MNHNY and CDR2 SVGAGI (reference sequence). The V end lost 7 bases, the J end lost 6 bases, and 7 bases lay between the germline ends. CDR3 length equals 11 residues. Only a few counts were recorded for this clone. Its matching antigen is unknown. What was sequenced were expressed TCRB transcripts, since all of the isolated RNA had been reverse transcribed. Generated by immunoSEQ multiplex PCR, the TCRdb table keeps only in-frame clones and is missing some. The sample lists about 930,000 clones; 15% to 20% were seen once. What was sequenced was naive CD4+ T cells from blood. V is TRBV6-6 and J is TRBJ2-1, with D unclear. This receptor was obtained from a woman younger than 30 in good health. CDR3 loop: CASMMINEQFF. The CDR3 DNA reads TGTGCCAGCATGATGATCAATGAGCAGTTCTTC.